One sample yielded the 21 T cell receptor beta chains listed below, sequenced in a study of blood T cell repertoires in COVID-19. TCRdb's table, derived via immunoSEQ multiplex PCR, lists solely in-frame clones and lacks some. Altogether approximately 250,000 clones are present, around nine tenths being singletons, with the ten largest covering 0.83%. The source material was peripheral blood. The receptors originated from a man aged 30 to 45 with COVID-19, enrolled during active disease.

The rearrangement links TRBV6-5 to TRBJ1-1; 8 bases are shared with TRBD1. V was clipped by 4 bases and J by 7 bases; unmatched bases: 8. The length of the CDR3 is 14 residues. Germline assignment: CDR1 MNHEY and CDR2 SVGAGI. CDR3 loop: CASSSLDRVGEAFF. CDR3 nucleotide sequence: TGTGCCAGCAGTTCCTTGGACAGGGTCGGTGAAGCTTTCTTT.

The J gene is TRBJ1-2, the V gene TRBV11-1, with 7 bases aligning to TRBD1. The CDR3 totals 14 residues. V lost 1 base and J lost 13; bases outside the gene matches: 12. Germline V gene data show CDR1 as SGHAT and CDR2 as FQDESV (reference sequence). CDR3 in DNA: TGTGCCAGCAGCTTAGGCCGGGACAGACCAAGGACCACCTTC. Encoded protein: CASSLGRDRPRTTF. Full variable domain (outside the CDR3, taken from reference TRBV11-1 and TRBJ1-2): EAEVAQSPRYKITEKSQAVAFWCDPISGHATLYWYRQILGQGPELLVQFQDESVVDDSQLPKDRFSAERLKGVDSTLKIQPAELGDSAMYLCASSLGRDRPRTTFGSGTRLTVV.

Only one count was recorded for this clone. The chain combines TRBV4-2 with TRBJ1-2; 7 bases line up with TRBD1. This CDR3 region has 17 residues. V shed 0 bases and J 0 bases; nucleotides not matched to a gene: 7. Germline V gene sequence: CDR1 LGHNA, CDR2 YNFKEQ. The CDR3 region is CASSQEWGRGTNYGYTF. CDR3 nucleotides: TGTGCCAGCAGCCAAGAGTGGGGCAGGGGGACTAACTATGGCTACACCTTC.

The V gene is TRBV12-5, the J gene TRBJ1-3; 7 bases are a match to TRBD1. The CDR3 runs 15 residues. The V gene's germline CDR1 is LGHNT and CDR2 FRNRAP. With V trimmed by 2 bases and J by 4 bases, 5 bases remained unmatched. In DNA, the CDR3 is TGTGCTAGTGGTTTGCAGGGGGTGGGCGGAAACACCATATATTTT. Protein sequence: CASGLQGVGGNTIYF. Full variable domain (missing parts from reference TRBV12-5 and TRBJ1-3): DARVTQTPRHKVTEMGQEVTMRCQPILGHNTVFWYRQTMMQGLELLAYFRNRAPLDDSGMPKDRFSAEMPDATLATLKIQPSEPRDSAVYFCASGLQGVGGNTIYFGEGSWLTVV.

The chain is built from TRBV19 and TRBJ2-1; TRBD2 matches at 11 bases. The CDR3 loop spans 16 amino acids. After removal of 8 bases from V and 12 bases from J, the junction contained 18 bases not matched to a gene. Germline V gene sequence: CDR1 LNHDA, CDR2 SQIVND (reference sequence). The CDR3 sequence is CASGATSGGWNLGQFF. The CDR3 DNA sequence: TGTGCCAGTGGGGCAACTAGCGGGGGTTGGAATTTAGGGCAGTTCTTC.

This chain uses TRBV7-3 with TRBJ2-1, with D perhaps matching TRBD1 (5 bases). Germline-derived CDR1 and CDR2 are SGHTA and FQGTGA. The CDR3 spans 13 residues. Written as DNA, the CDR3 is TGTAGGGGATTTCGGACACCCTACAATGAGCAGTTCTTC. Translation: CRGFRTPYNEQFF.

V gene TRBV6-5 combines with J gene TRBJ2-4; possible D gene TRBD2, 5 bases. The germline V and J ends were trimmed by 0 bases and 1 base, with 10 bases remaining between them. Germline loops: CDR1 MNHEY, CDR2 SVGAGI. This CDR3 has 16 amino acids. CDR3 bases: TGTGCCAGCAGTTACTCGGGGAGTCGCGCCAAAAACATTCAGTACTTC. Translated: CASSYSGSRAKNIQYF.

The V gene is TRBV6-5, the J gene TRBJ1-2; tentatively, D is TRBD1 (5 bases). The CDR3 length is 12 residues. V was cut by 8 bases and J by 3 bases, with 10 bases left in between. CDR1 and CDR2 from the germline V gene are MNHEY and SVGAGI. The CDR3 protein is CASSRGDYGYTF. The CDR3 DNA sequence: TGTGCCAGCTCCCGGGGGGACTATGGCTACACCTTC.

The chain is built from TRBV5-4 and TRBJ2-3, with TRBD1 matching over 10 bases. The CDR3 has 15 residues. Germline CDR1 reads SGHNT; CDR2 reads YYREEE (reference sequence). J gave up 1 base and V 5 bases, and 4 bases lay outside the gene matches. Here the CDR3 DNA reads TGTGCCAGCAGTTGGGACAGGGGAGGCACAGATACGCAGTATTTT. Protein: CASSWDRGGTDTQYF.

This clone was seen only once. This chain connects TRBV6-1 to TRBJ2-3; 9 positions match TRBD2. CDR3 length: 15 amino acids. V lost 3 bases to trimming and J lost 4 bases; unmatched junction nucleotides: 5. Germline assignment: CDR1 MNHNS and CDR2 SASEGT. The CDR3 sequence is CASSEFRGGADTQYF. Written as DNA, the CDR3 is TGTGCCAGCAGTGAGTTTCGCGGGGGGGCAGATACGCAGTATTTT.

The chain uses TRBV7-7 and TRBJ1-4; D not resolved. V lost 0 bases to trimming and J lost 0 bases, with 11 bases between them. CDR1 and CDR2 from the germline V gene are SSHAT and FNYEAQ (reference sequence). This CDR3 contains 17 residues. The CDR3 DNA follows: TGTGCCAGCAGCTTAGCGCTACGAGGTGCAACTAATGAAAAACTGTTTTTT. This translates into CASSLALRGATNEKLFF.

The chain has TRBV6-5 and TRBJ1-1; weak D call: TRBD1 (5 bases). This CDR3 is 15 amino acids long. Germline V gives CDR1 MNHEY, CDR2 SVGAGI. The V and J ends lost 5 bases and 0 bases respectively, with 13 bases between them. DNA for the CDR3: TGTGCCAGCAGTCTGTCGGGGGTACTGAACACTGAAGCTTTCTTT. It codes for CASSLSGVLNTEAFF.

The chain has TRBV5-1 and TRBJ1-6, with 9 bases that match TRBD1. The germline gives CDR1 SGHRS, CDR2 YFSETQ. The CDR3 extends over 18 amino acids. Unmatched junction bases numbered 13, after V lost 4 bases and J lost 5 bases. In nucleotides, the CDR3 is TGCGCCAGCAGCCTAACCCGGACAGGGGTCGACCATAATTCACCCCTCCACTTT. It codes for CASSLTRTGVDHNSPLHF.

The CDR3 bases are TGTGCCAGCAGTTCGGACAGGAACACTGAAGCTTTCTTT. Amino acid sequence: CASSSDRNTEAFF. The gene calls are TRBV2 and TRBJ1-1; a weak D match, TRBD1 (6 bases). The germline CDR1 and CDR2 sequences are SNHLY and FYNNEI. V gave up 5 bases and J gave up 1 base, with 8 bases separating them. The CDR3 consists of 13 residues.

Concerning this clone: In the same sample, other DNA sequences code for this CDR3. CDR3 DNA sequence: TGCGCCAGCAGCTTGCGGGGTGGGGGGACTGAAGCTTTCTTT. It codes for CASSLRGGGTEAFF. The V call is TRBV5-1, the J call TRBJ1-1, with D possibly matching TRBD1 (5 bases). The germline CDR1 and CDR2 sequences are SGHRS and YFSETQ. The CDR3 covers 14 residues. Trimming took 1 base from V and 5 from J, leaving 12 bases between them. Full variable domain (remainder filled in from reference TRBV5-1 and TRBJ1-1): KAGVTQTPRYLIKTRGQQVTLSCSPISGHRSVSWYQQTPGQGLQFLFEYFSETQRNKGNFPGRFSGRQFSNSRSEMNVSTLELGDSALYLCASSLRGGGTEAFFGQGTRLTVV.

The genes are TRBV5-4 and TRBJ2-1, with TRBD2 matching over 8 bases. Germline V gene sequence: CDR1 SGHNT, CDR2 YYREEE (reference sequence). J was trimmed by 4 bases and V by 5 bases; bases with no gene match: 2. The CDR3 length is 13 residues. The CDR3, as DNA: TGTGCCAGCAGATCTAGCGGGTACAATGAGCAGTTCTTC. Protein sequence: CASRSSGYNEQFF.

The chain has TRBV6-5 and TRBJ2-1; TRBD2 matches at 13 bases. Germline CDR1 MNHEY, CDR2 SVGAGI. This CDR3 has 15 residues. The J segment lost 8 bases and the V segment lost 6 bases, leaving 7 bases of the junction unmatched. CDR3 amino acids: CASRTSGGAIDEQFF. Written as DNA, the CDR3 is TGTGCCAGCAGAACTAGCGGGGGGGCCATCGATGAGCAGTTCTTC.

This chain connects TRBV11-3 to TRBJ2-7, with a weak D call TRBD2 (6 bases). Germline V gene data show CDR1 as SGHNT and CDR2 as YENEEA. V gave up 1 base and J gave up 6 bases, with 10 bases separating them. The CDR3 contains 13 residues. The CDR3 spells CASSLAAGSEQYF. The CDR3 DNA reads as TGTGCCAGCAGCTTAGCGGCGGGGTCCGAGCAGTACTTC.

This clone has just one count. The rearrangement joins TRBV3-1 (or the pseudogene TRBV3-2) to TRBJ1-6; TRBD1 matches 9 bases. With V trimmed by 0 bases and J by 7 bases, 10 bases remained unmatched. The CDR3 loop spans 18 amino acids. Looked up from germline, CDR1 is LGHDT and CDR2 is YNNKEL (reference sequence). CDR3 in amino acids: CASSQEEAWDRENSPLHF. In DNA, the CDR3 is TGTGCCAGCAGCCAAGAGGAAGCTTGGGACAGGGAAAATTCACCCCTCCACTTT.

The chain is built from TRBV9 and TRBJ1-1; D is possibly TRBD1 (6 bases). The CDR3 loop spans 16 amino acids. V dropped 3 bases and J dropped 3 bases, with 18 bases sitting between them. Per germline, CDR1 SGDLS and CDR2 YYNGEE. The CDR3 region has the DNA TGTGCCAGCAGCGGACAAGGGGGGGCCCCATACACTGAAGCTTTCTTT. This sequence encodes CASSGQGGAPYTEAFF.

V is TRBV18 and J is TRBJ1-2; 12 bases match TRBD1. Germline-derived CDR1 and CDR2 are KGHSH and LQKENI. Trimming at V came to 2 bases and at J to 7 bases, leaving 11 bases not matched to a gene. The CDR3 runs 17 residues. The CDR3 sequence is CASSPRTPGQGASGYTF. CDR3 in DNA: TGTGCCAGCTCACCAAGGACTCCGGGACAGGGGGCTTCTGGCTACACCTTC.